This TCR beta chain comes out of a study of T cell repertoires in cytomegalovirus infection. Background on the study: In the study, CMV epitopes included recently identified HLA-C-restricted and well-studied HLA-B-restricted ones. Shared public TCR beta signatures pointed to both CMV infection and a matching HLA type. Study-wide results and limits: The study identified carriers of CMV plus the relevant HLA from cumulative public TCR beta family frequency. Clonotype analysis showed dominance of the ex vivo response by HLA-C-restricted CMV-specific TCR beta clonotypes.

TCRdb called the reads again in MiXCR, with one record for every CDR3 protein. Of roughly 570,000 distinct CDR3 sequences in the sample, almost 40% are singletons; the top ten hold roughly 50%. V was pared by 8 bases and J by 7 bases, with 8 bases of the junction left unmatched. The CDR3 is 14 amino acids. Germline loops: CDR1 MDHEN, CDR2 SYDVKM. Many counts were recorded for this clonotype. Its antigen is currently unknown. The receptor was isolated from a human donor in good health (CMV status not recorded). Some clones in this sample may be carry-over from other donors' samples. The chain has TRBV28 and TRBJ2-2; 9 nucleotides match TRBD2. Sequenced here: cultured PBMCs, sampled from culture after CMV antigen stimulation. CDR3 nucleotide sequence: TGTGCCAGCGAGTCCGGGACTAGCTTCGGGGAGCTGTTTTTT. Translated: CASESGTSFGELFF. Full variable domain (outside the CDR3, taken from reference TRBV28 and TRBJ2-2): DVKVTQSSRYLVKRTGEKVFLECVQDMDHENMFWYRQDPGLGLRLIYFSYDVKMKEKGDIPEGYSVSREKKERFSLILESASTNQTSMYLCASESGTSFGELFFGEGSRLTVL.